Shown below are 21 T cell receptor beta chains from a single sample sequenced in a study of shared clonotypes between healthy human individuals. The protocol was immunoSEQ multiplex PCR, while the TCRdb copy is restricted to in-frame clones and leaves out a portion. The sample consists of approximately 720,000 clones, about two thirds of them appearing once. The sequencing sample was made of memory CD4+ T cells sorted from blood. As for subset: CD45RA-negative fraction. The receptors here all came from a woman younger than 45 in good health.

The chain couples TRBV11-2 to TRBJ2-3; D is unclear. Between the trimmed V and J ends, which lost 1 base and 1 base, there was a span of 12 bases. CDR3 size: 16 residues. Germline V gene lookup returns CDR1 SGHAT and CDR2 FQNNGV. CDR3 region: CASSLGVSGRTDTQYF. Here the CDR3 DNA reads TGTGCCAGCAGCTTAGGAGTTAGTGGACGCACAGATACGCAGTATTTT.

The V and J genes are TRBV5-1 and TRBJ2-1; D unresolved. V shed 0 bases and J shed 0 bases, with 10 bases lying between them. CDR1 SGHRS and CDR2 YFSETQ come from the germline V gene. This CDR3 is built from 16 residues. The chain's CDR3 is CASSLVGSSSYNEQFF. CDR3 nucleotides: TGCGCCAGCAGCTTGGTGGGCTCCAGCTCCTACAATGAGCAGTTCTTC. Full variable domain (remainder filled in from reference TRBV5-1 and TRBJ2-1): KAGVTQTPRYLIKTRGQQVTLSCSPISGHRSVSWYQQTPGQGLQFLFEYFSETQRNKGNFPGRFSGRQFSNSRSEMNVSTLELGDSALYLCASSLVGSSSYNEQFFGPGTRLTVL.

The chain carries TRBV4-1 and TRBJ1-1; 8 nucleotides align to TRBD1. Germline values: CDR1 MGHRA, CDR2 YSYEKL. The CDR3 covers 16 residues. The V and J ends lost 4 bases and 2 bases, in that order; junction bases with no gene match: 9. The CDR3 sequence: CASSPRGGTGNTEAFF. CDR3 DNA: TGCGCCAGCAGCCCAAGAGGGGGGACAGGAAACACTGAAGCTTTCTTT.

The chain employs TRBV2 and TRBJ1-4; TRBD1 matches at 7 bases. Germline CDR1 and CDR2: SNHLY and FYNNEI. The CDR3 covers 15 residues. V lost 6 bases to trimming and J lost 9 bases; unmatched junction nucleotides: 13. The CDR3 is CASSGQRTGLKKLFF. As DNA, the CDR3 is TGTGCCAGCAGCGGTCAACGGACAGGTTTAAAAAAACTGTTTTTT.

This rearrangement joins TRBV28 to TRBJ1-2; D is ambiguous. The CDR3 consists of 15 residues. Germline CDR1 and CDR2: MDHEN and SYDVKM. Trimming left V 2 bases short and J 1 base short, with 11 bases between. CDR3 loop: CASSLAGTSNYGYTF. The CDR3 nucleotides read TGTGCCAGCAGTTTAGCCGGCACCAGTAACTATGGCTACACCTTC.

The CDR3 loop reads CAISLQGNTEAFF. The CDR3 DNA sequence: TGTGCCATCAGCCTACAGGGAAACACTGAAGCTTTCTTT. V gene TRBV10-3 combines with J gene TRBJ1-1; D possibly corresponds to TRBD1 (6 bases). The CDR3 runs 13 residues. Trimming shortened V by 6 bases and J by 2 bases, and 10 bases separated the two germline ends. Germline lookup yields CDR1 ENHRY and CDR2 SYGVKD.

This sequence joins TRBV4-1 and TRBJ2-1; D is tentatively TRBD1 or TRBD2 (6 bases each). Trimming removed 1 base at V and 7 bases at J, with 17 bases between. The CDR3 extends over 16 amino acids. Germline-derived CDR1 and CDR2 are MGHRA and YSYEKL. Written as DNA, the CDR3 is TGCGCCAGCAGCCAAGGGTCAGGGGCCGGGGGTAATGAGCAGTTCTTC. It translates to CASSQGSGAGGNEQFF.

This clone came up a few times. V usage is TRBV7-8 and J usage is TRBJ2-7, with D tentatively TRBD2 (5 bases). CDR1 and CDR2 from the germline V gene are SGHVS and FQNEAQ. Trimming pared 2 bases from V and 5 bases from J, leaving 13 bases between. CDR3 length equals 14 residues. CDR3 sequence: CASSLRENMDEQYF. CDR3 nucleotides: TGTGCCAGCAGCTTACGGGAAAATATGGACGAGCAGTACTTC.

The chain has TRBV27 and TRBJ2-7; D not resolved. The germline CDR1 and CDR2 sequences are MNHEY and SMNVEV (reference sequence). This CDR3 contains 16 residues. V was pared by 6 bases and J by 2 bases, with 20 bases between. CDR3 coding DNA: TGTGCCAGCAGCAGAGAGTGGGTAGCCGACACCTACGAGCAGTACTTC. It specifies CASSREWVADTYEQYF.

This chain connects TRBV6-6 to TRBJ1-5; 7 bases are shared with TRBD1. The CDR3 runs 16 residues. CDR1 is MNHNY and CDR2 is SVGAGI in the germline V gene (reference sequence). The trim removed 5 bases at V and 0 bases at J, leaving 7 bases unmatched. The CDR3 spells CASSPRDSHSNQPQHF. The CDR3 DNA sequence: TGTGCCAGCAGTCCCCGGGACAGTCATAGCAATCAGCCCCAGCATTTT.

V and J are TRBV2 and TRBJ2-3; the D call may be TRBD1 or TRBD2 (6 bases each). Germline CDR1 reads SNHLY; CDR2 reads FYNNEI. The V end lost 6 bases, the J end lost 1 base, and 11 bases lay between the germline ends. This CDR3 is built from 14 residues. The CDR3 DNA reads TGTGCCAGCAGGTTGGGGGGCGGCACAGATACGCAGTATTTT. Translated, it gives CASRLGGGTDTQYF. Supplemented by reference TRBV2 and TRBJ2-3, the full variable domain reads EPEVTQTPSHQVTQMGQEVILRCVPISNHLYFYWYRQILGQKVEFLVSFYNNEISEKSEIFDDQFSVERPDGSNFTLKIRSTKLEDSAMYFCASRLGGGTDTQYFGPGTRLTVL.

A remark on this clone: At the DNA level, this CDR3 is encoded by other sequences in the same sample as well. The V call is TRBV5-1, the J call TRBJ2-3, with 7 bases aligning to TRBD1. The CDR3 is 14 residues long. Germline V gene sequence: CDR1 SGHRS, CDR2 YFSETQ. Unmatched junction bases numbered 4, after V lost 4 bases and J lost 2 bases. CDR3 nucleotide sequence: TGCGCCAGCAGCCCTGGACAGGACACAGATACGCAGTATTTT. This gives the protein CASSPGQDTDTQYF.

The rearrangement uses TRBV6-4 and TRBJ2-3, with 8 bases aligning to TRBD1. Germline values: CDR1 MRHNA, CDR2 SNTAGT. The ends lost 5 bases at V and 10 bases at J; junction bases unmatched: 8. The CDR3 has 13 amino acids. The CDR3 sequence: CASSLRQGWSQYF. CDR3 nucleotides: TGTGCCAGCAGTCTACGACAGGGGTGGTCGCAGTATTTT.

J is TRBJ2-5 and V is TRBV20-1; no clear D gene. Germline loops: CDR1 DFQATT, CDR2 SNEGSKA (reference sequence). Trimming left V 4 bases short and J 5 bases short, with 5 bases between. The CDR3 has 10 residues. The CDR3 DNA sequence: TGCAGTGCTATTCGGGAGACCCAGTACTTC. Protein sequence: CSAIRETQYF.

The chain has TRBV28 and TRBJ1-2, with 7 bases aligning to TRBD1. Germline V gene lookup returns CDR1 MDHEN and CDR2 SYDVKM. Germline trimming cut 2 bases from V and 3 bases from J; bases unmatched to any gene: 3. The CDR3 has 14 amino acids. The CDR3 loop reads CASSLNGQDYGYTF. The CDR3 DNA reads TGTGCCAGCAGTTTAAACGGACAGGACTATGGCTACACCTTC.

The chain has TRBV20-1 and TRBJ2-3, with a weak D call TRBD1 (5 bases). In germline, CDR1 is DFQATT, CDR2 SNEGSKA (reference sequence). The V gene lost 5 bases and the J gene lost 5 bases, with 8 bases spanning the gap. The CDR3 is made up of 11 amino acids. DNA of the CDR3: TGCAGTGCTGACGACAGAGATACGCAGTATTTT. Protein product: CSADDRDTQYF.

This clone came up many times. The chain combines TRBV29-1 with TRBJ2-3; D unclear. Trimming left V 2 bases short and J 0 bases short, with 6 bases between. CDR3 length: 13 residues. The germline V gene has CDR1 SQVTM and CDR2 ANQGSEA. This CDR3 reads CSVETPSTDTQYF. CDR3 coding DNA: TGCAGCGTTGAAACTCCTAGCACAGATACGCAGTATTTT.

This chain uses TRBV28 with TRBJ2-7, with 8 bases lining up with TRBD2. The V gene end was trimmed by 8 bases and the J gene end by 2 bases; junction bases not matched to a gene: 11. This CDR3 has 15 residues. The germline V gene encodes CDR1 MDHEN and CDR2 SYDVKM. CDR3 coding DNA: TGTGCCAGCTCCAAAGGACTAGCAATAACCTACGAGCAGTACTTC. Protein sequence: CASSKGLAITYEQYF.

This clone occurred a few times. CDR3: CSVGQGVTETQYF. The CDR3 coding sequence is TGCAGCGTTGGACAGGGGGTAACGGAGACCCAGTACTTC. The J gene is TRBJ2-5, the V gene TRBV29-1; 9 positions agree with TRBD1. This CDR3 comprises 13 residues. The V gene end was trimmed by 4 bases and the J gene end by 5 bases; junction bases not matched to a gene: 5. Germline V gene data show CDR1 as SQVTM and CDR2 as ANQGSEA.

This clone was observed a few times. The chain joins TRBV27 to TRBJ2-7; 8 positions agree with TRBD1. This CDR3 has 13 amino acids. V lost 6 bases and J lost 4; bases outside the gene matches: 5. Germline CDR1 is MNHEY and CDR2 is SMNVEV (reference sequence). The CDR3 loop is CASSPGGSYEQYF. The CDR3, as DNA: TGTGCCAGCAGCCCAGGGGGCTCGTACGAGCAGTACTTC.

The chain has TRBV6-6 and TRBJ2-2; perhaps TRBD2 as D (6 bases). The CDR3 spans 15 residues. In germline, CDR1 is MNHNY, CDR2 SVGAGI (reference sequence). Deletions cut 6 bases from V and 3 bases from J, with 14 bases between. The CDR3 is CASSLLGGDTGELFF. CDR3 DNA: TGTGCCAGCAGCCTACTGGGCGGGGACACCGGGGAGCTGTTTTTT.